The 28 T cell receptor beta chains listed next were all sequenced from one sample in a study of cytomegalovirus exposure and HLA in healthy donors. PCR employed 60 Vbeta and 13 Jbeta primers. TCRdb's copy holds only in-frame clones and misses some; the assay was immunoSEQ multiplex PCR. There are 250,000 to 350,000 clones in the sample; 72% occur only once, and 2% to 2.5% lies in the top ten. The sample was PBMCs. The receptors originated from a female donor in good health and CMV-seronegative.

The gene calls are TRBV5-4 and TRBJ2-1, with no clear D. The CDR3 runs 14 residues. Trimming pared 7 bases from V and 0 bases from J, leaving 11 bases between. Germline loops: CDR1 SGHNT, CDR2 YYREEE (reference sequence). The CDR3 spells CASSMLSSYNEQFF. The CDR3 DNA reads as TGTGCCAGCTCCATGCTCAGCTCCTACAATGAGCAGTTCTTC.

The V call is TRBV29-1, the J call TRBJ2-7, with D possibly TRBD2 on 5 matching bases. The germline CDR1 and CDR2 sequences are SQVTM and ANQGSEA. V was shortened by 4 bases and J by 3 bases, with 19 bases between the two germline ends. This CDR3 spans 15 amino acids. Here the CDR3 reads CSVVISHREFYEQYF. Written as DNA, the CDR3 is TGCAGCGTTGTAATATCACACCGGGAATTCTACGAGCAGTACTTC.

The V gene is TRBV10-3, the J gene TRBJ2-2, with TRBD2 matching over 7 bases. V lost 5 bases to trimming and J lost 0 bases; unmatched junction nucleotides: 6. Germline V gene sequence: CDR1 ENHRY, CDR2 SYGVKD. The CDR3 loop spans 16 amino acids. The CDR3 DNA sequence: TGTGCCATCAGTCGACTAGCCGGTCCGAACACCGGGGAGCTGTTTTTT. It encodes CAISRLAGPNTGELFF.

The chain is built from TRBV7-9 and TRBJ2-3, with D unresolved. The V end lost 3 bases, the J end lost 5 bases, and 12 bases lay between the germline ends. This CDR3 contains 14 residues. CDR1 and CDR2 (germline): SEHNR, FQNEAQ (reference sequence). In DNA, the CDR3 is TGTGCCAGCAGCTTGGTTGCTCCCGGAGATACGCAGTATTTT. This gives the protein CASSLVAPGDTQYF.

Only a few counts were recorded for this clone. The chain links TRBV27 to TRBJ2-7, with 7 positions matching TRBD1. Germline-derived CDR1 and CDR2 are MNHEY and SMNVEV (reference sequence). The CDR3 loop spans 14 amino acids. V gave up 6 bases and J gave up 2 bases; unmatched junction bases: 7. Here the CDR3 DNA reads TGTGCCAGCAGCCACAGGGGTTTAGCCTACGAGCAGTACTTC. This encodes CASSHRGLAYEQYF.

The V gene is TRBV5-1, the J gene TRBJ2-1, with D perhaps TRBD1 (7 bases). This CDR3 is 18 amino acids long. Germline-derived CDR1 and CDR2 are SGHRS and YFSETQ. Trimming took 3 bases from V and 0 from J, leaving 19 bases between them. CDR3 in amino acids: CASSSIGLRGDSYNEQFF. The CDR3 DNA follows: TGCGCCAGCAGCTCGATAGGGCTCAGGGGGGACTCCTACAATGAGCAGTTCTTC.

The rearrangement uses TRBV5-6 and TRBJ2-3; TRBD2 matches 7 bases. The V gene end was trimmed by 0 bases and the J gene end by 2 bases; junction bases not matched to a gene: 9. Germline V gives CDR1 SGHDT, CDR2 YYEEEE. This CDR3 is 17 amino acids long. The CDR3 protein is CASSLVGLGIDTDTQYF. For the CDR3, the DNA is TGTGCCAGCAGCTTGGTTGGACTAGGTATCGACACAGATACGCAGTATTTT.

This rearrangement joins TRBV6-1 to TRBJ2-7, with 9 bases identical to TRBD2. Looked up from germline, CDR1 is MNHNS and CDR2 is SASEGT. V dropped 1 base and J dropped 4; count of bases not matched to a gene: 11. CDR3 length: 17 residues. The CDR3 here is CASSEEAASSGNYEQYF. The DNA for the CDR3 is TGTGCCAGCAGTGAAGAAGCCGCCTCTAGCGGGAATTACGAGCAGTACTTC.

This clone was detected once. J is TRBJ2-5 and V is TRBV7-6; 8 positions agree with TRBD2. The assigned J gene may be wrong: the sequence end matches TRBJ2-7 better. Germline values: CDR1 SGHVS, CDR2 FNYEAQ. The CDR3 has 15 amino acids. The CDR3 reads CASIPREGTFAEQYF. The CDR3 bases are TGTGCCAGCATCCCCCGGGAGGGCACCTTCGCCGAGCAGTACTTC.

This clone was detected only once. As DNA, the CDR3 is TGTGCCAGCCTTTTAGCGGGAGGGCCCGACGGGGAGCTGTTTTTT. Protein: CASLLAGGPDGELFF. The rearrangement uses TRBV6-1 and TRBJ2-2, with 11 bases that match TRBD2. This CDR3 is 15 amino acids long. Germline assignment: CDR1 MNHNS and CDR2 SASEGT. Trimming cost V 8 bases and J 7 bases; bases outside gene matches: 9.

The chain is built from TRBV5-6 and TRBJ2-3; D gene ambiguous. The CDR3 is made up of 13 amino acids. The germline CDR1 and CDR2 sequences are SGHDT and YYEEEE. Trimming took off 2 bases at V and 1 base at J, with 5 bases between the two ends. The DNA for the CDR3 is TGTGCCAGCAGCTTAGAGGGCACAGATACGCAGTATTTT. Translated: CASSLEGTDTQYF.

The rearrangement links TRBV5-4 to TRBJ1-1; 7 bases agree with TRBD1. V trimming: 2 bases; J trimming: 4 bases; junction bases outside the gene matches: 8. Germline V gene lookup returns CDR1 SGHNT and CDR2 YYREEE (reference sequence). The CDR3 loop spans 15 amino acids. CDR3 nucleotides: TGTGCCAGCAGCTTTAGACAGGGTGGGAGCACTGAAGCTTTCTTT. It translates to CASSFRQGGSTEAFF.

The chain is built from TRBV5-4 and TRBJ2-3; D gene uncertain. CDR3 length equals 15 residues. Germline-derived CDR1 and CDR2 are SGHNT and YYREEE (reference sequence). V was trimmed by 0 bases and J by 3 bases, leaving 11 bases between them. The CDR3 coding sequence is TGTGCCAGCAGCTTGGCCGGTGGCAGGACAGATACGCAGTATTTT. Its protein product is CASSLAGGRTDTQYF.

The chain has TRBV5-3 and TRBJ2-7, with D hard to call. TRBV5-3 is an ORF; its function is uncertain. The CDR3 sequence is 16 residues long. Trimming pared 0 bases from V and 2 bases from J, leaving 15 bases between. CDR3 sequence reads: CARSLARGFTPYEQYF. In DNA form, the CDR3 reads TGTGCCAGAAGCTTGGCCCGCGGATTCACTCCCTACGAGCAGTACTTC.

This clone was recorded once. The chain uses TRBV7-6 and TRBJ2-7; TRBD2 matches at 8 bases. V was clipped by 6 bases and J by 0 bases; unmatched bases: 10. The CDR3 spans 16 residues. In germline, CDR1 is SGHVS, CDR2 FNYEAQ. The CDR3 is CASSKLAGTSSYEQYF. CDR3 nucleotide sequence: TGTGCCAGCAGTAAGTTAGCGGGAACTAGCTCCTACGAGCAGTACTTC.

This chain joins TRBV4-2 and TRBJ2-7, with 9 bases matching TRBD1. The V gene's germline CDR1 is LGHNA and CDR2 YNFKEQ. This CDR3 comprises 14 residues. The junction had 2 bases not matched to a gene; V was cut back by 2 bases and J by 3 bases. The CDR3 is CASSQPGQGYEQYF. DNA for the CDR3: TGTGCCAGCAGCCAACCGGGACAGGGCTACGAGCAGTACTTC.

The J gene is TRBJ2-1, the V gene TRBV6-6; 8 positions match TRBD2. V gave up 7 bases and J gave up 3 bases; unmatched junction bases: 5. This CDR3 spans 14 amino acids. Germline CDR1 and CDR2: MNHNY and SVGAGI (reference sequence). The CDR3 DNA sequence: TGTGCCAGCACCCCCGGGGGGGGCTACAATGAGCAGTTCTTC. This gives the protein CASTPGGGYNEQFF.

The CDR3 DNA reads TGCAGCGCCACGAACCGCCTAAGCAACACTGAAGCTTTCTTT. Translating it yields CSATNRLSNTEAFF. The J gene is TRBJ1-1, the V gene TRBV29-1; no reliable D call. The germline V and J ends were trimmed by 7 bases and 2 bases, with 17 bases remaining between them. The germline gives CDR1 SQVTM, CDR2 ANQGSEA. The CDR3 length is 14 residues.

The gene calls are TRBV13 and TRBJ1-3, with D tentatively TRBD1 (6 bases). The CDR3 is 14 residues long. Germline CDR1 PRHDT, CDR2 FYEKMQ (reference sequence). The ends were cut back, 0 bases at V and 5 bases at J, with 8 bases in the middle. In nucleotides, the CDR3 is TGTGCCAGCAGCTTAGGCGGACAGAGAAACACCATATATTTT. Its translation is CASSLGGQRNTIYF.

The chain links TRBV9 to TRBJ2-1; unclear D gene. The CDR3 length is 13 residues. The V end was cut by 8 bases, the J end by 1 base, with 10 bases between. Looked up from germline, CDR1 is SGDLS and CDR2 is YYNGEE. The CDR3 nucleotides read TGTGCCAGAACCGGAGATTCCTACAATGAGCAGTTCTTC. Translation gives CARTGDSYNEQFF.

This chain connects TRBV6-4 to TRBJ1-2; D is unclear. Germline-derived CDR1 and CDR2 are MRHNA and SNTAGT. The V gene lost 6 bases and the J gene lost 7 bases, with 18 bases spanning the gap. CDR3 length equals 14 residues. CDR3 nucleotides: TGTGCCAGCAGACAAGCGGTAGGGCCGGGTGGCTACACCTTC. Translating it yields CASRQAVGPGGYTF.

The J gene is TRBJ2-3, the V gene TRBV25-1, with 7 bases aligning to TRBD2. The CDR3 loop spans 15 amino acids. Germline CDR1 is MGHDK and CDR2 is SYGVNS. The junction had 4 bases not matched to a gene; V was cut back by 3 bases and J by 1 base. The CDR3 region has the DNA TGTGCCAGCAGTGACGGCCTAGCGGGCACAGATACGCAGTATTTT. Translating it yields CASSDGLAGTDTQYF.

The chain couples TRBV28 to TRBJ2-3; TRBD2 aligns across 7 bases. The CDR3 is made up of 16 amino acids. V lost 5 bases and J lost 0; bases outside the gene matches: 8. Germline V lookup: CDR1 MDHEN, CDR2 SYDVKM. The CDR3 sequence is CASSTHGSGSTDTQYF. The CDR3 DNA reads TGTGCCAGCAGTACCCATGGTAGCGGGAGCACAGATACGCAGTATTTT. The variable domain in full, completed from reference TRBV28 and TRBJ2-3, reads DVKVTQSSRYLVKRTGEKVFLECVQDMDHENMFWYRQDPGLGLRLIYFSYDVKMKEKGDIPEGYSVSREKKERFSLILESASTNQTSMYLCASSTHGSGSTDTQYFGPGTRLTVL.

The rearrangement joins TRBV18 to TRBJ2-7, with 8 positions matching TRBD2. The CDR3 has 15 residues. Looked up from germline, CDR1 is KGHSH and CDR2 is LQKENI. V dropped 1 base and J dropped 4; count of bases not matched to a gene: 6. CDR3 coding DNA: TGTGCCAGCTCACCACTAGGGACTAGTCAGTACGAGCAGTACTTC. Protein: CASSPLGTSQYEQYF. Drawing the rest from reference TRBV18 and TRBJ2-7, the complete variable domain is NAGVMQNPRHLVRRRGQEARLRCSPMKGHSHVYWYRQLPEEGLKFMVYLQKENIIDESGMPKERFSAEFPKEGPSILRIQQVVRGDSAAYFCASSPLGTSQYEQYFGPGTRLTVT.

The count of this clone is one. The chain links TRBV15 to TRBJ2-7; 10 bases fit TRBD2. This CDR3 has 15 amino acids. Germline CDR1 reads LNHNV; CDR2 reads YYDKDF (reference sequence). V shed 3 bases and J 5 bases; nucleotides not matched to a gene: 7. The CDR3 spells CATSRETSGIDEQYF. CDR3 DNA: TGTGCCACCAGCAGGGAAACTAGCGGGATAGACGAGCAGTACTTC.

V usage is TRBV30 and J usage is TRBJ2-7; TRBD2 matches 12 bases. Germline values: CDR1 GTSNPN, CDR2 SVGIG (reference sequence). The trim removed 8 bases at V and 6 bases at J, leaving 5 bases unmatched. There are 12 residues in the CDR3. The CDR3 is CARTSGTAEQYF. Here the CDR3 DNA reads TGTGCCCGGACTAGCGGGACCGCCGAGCAGTACTTC.

This chain uses TRBV4-1 with TRBJ1-1, with D maybe TRBD1 (5 bases). CDR3 length: 14 amino acids. V gave up 0 bases and J gave up 5 bases, with 10 bases separating them. CDR1 MGHRA and CDR2 YSYEKL come from the germline V gene. The CDR3 loop is CASSQDGGVTEAFF. DNA for the CDR3: TGCGCCAGCAGCCAAGATGGGGGGGTGACTGAAGCTTTCTTT.

V is TRBV19 and J is TRBJ2-5; perhaps TRBD2 as D (5 bases). The germline V gene encodes CDR1 LNHDA and CDR2 SQIVND (reference sequence). Trimming removed 1 base at V and 11 bases at J, with 14 bases between. This CDR3 comprises 13 residues. The CDR3, as DNA: TGTGCCAGTAGTATAGGGCTGGGAGCGGAGCAGTACTTC. This encodes CASSIGLGAEQYF.